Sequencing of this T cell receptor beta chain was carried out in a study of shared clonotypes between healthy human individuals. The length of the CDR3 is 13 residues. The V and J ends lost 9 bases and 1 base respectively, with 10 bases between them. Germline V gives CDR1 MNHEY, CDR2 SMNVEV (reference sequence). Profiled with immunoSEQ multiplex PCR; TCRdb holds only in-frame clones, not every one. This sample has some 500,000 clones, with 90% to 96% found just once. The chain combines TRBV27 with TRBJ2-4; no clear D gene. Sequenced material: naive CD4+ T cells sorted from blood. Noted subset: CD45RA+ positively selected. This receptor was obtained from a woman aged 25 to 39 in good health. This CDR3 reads CARGRWAKNIQYF. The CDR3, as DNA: TGTGCCAGAGGAAGGTGGGCCAAAAACATTCAGTACTTC.